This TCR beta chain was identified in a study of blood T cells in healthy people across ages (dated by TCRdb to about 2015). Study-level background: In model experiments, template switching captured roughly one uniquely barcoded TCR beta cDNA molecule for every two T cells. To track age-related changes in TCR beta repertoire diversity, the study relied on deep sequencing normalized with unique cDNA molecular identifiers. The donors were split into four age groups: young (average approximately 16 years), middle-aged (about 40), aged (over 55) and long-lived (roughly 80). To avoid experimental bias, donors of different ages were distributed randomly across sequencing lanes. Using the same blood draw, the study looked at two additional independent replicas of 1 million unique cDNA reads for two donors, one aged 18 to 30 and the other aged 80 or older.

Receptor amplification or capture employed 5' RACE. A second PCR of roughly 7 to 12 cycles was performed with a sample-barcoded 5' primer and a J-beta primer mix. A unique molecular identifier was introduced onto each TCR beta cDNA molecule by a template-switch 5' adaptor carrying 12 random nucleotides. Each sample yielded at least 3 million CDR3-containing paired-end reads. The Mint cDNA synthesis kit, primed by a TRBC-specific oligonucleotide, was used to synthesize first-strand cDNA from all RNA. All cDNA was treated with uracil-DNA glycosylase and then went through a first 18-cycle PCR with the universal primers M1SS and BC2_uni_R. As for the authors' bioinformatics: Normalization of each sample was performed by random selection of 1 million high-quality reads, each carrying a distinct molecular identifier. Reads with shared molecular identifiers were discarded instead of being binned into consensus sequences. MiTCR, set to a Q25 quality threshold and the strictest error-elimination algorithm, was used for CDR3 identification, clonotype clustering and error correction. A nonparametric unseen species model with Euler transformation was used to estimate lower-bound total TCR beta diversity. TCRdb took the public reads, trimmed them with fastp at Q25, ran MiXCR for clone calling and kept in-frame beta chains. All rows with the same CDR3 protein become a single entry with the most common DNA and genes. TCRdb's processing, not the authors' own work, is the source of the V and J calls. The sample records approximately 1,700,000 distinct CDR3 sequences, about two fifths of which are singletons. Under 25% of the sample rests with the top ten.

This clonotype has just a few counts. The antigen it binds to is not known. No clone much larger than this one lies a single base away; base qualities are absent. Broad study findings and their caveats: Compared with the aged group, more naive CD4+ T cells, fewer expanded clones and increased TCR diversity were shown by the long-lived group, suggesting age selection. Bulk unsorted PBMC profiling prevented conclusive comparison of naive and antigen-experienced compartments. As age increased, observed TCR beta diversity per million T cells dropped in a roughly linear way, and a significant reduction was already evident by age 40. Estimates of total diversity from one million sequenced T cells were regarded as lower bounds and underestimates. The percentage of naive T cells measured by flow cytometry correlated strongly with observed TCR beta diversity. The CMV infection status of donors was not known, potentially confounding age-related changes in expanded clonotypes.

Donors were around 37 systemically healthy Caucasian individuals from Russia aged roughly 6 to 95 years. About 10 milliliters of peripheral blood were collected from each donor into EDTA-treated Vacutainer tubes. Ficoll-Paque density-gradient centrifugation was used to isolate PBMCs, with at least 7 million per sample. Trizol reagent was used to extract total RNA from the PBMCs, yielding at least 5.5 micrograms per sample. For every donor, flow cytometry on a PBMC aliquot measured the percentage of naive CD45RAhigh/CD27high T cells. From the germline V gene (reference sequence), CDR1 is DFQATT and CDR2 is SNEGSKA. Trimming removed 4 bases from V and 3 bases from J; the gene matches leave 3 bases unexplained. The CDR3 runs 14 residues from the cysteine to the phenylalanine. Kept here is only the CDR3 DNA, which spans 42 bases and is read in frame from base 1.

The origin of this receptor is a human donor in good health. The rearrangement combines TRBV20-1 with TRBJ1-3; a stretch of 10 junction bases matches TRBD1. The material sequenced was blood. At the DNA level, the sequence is TGCAGTGCTACCGACAGGGGGCTTGGAAACACCATATATTTT. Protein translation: CSATDRGLGNTIYF.